What follows are 14 T cell receptor beta chains derived from one specimen sequenced in a study of T cells in Graves' hyperthyroidism and ophthalmopathy. Authors of the study amplified TCR beta CDR3 regions from RNA transcripts. Primed by the HTBI set, a first-round RT-PCR was run on the TCR CDR3. MiXCR was run by TCRdb on the multiplex PCR reads, yielding one entry per CDR3 protein. The sample lists fewer than 450,000 distinct CDR3 sequences; approximately 18% were seen once. The sequencing input was blood. The receptor set was obtained from a woman in her twenties or thirties with Graves' hyperthyroidism that later progressed to Graves' ophthalmopathy.

Ten or more counts support this clonotype. The V gene is TRBV12-3 or TRBV12-4, the J gene TRBJ1-6, with no clear D. Trimming left V 2 bases short and J 4 bases short, with 6 bases between. The CDR3 has 14 amino acids. The CDR3 sequence: CASSLPGYNSPLHF. CDR3 DNA sequence: TGTGCCAGCAGTTTACCGGGTTATAATTCACCCCTCCACTTT.

This clonotype was recorded at least ten times. This chain joins TRBV29-1 and TRBJ2-1; D unresolved. CDR1 and CDR2 from the germline V gene are SQVTM and ANQGSEA. This CDR3 is built from 13 residues. V lost 1 base and J lost 4, with 8 bases in between. DNA of the CDR3: TGCAGCGTTGAAGGCCCCCAGTACAATGAGCAGTTCTTC. This encodes CSVEGPQYNEQFF.

This clonotype was picked up many times. The chain employs TRBV6-2 or TRBV6-3 and TRBJ2-7; D unclear. The CDR3 covers 14 residues. Germline V CDR1 and CDR2: MNHEY, SVGEGT. Trimming removed 2 bases at V and 6 bases at J, with 14 bases between. The CDR3 here is CASSYRVTLGEQYF. In nucleotides, the CDR3 is TGTGCCAGCAGTTACCGGGTTACCCTAGGCGAGCAGTACTTC.

This clonotype was detected ten times or more. The genes are TRBV6-1 and TRBJ1-1; D unclear. Germline values: CDR1 MNHNS, CDR2 SASEGT. The CDR3 spans 14 residues. Trimming removed 8 bases from V and 4 bases from J, with 17 bases in between. The CDR3 sequence is CASLQGLASTEAFF. The CDR3 coding sequence is TGTGCCAGCTTACAAGGGTTAGCGAGCACTGAAGCTTTCTTT.

This clonotype was detected ten times or more. J is TRBJ2-7 and V is TRBV20-1, with no clear D. The CDR3 runs 12 residues. The germline V gene has CDR1 DFQATT and CDR2 SNEGSKA (reference sequence). V was pared by 0 bases and J by 1 base, with 4 bases between. The CDR3 spells CSARDGSYEQYF. Here the CDR3 DNA reads TGCAGTGCTAGAGATGGGTCCTACGAGCAGTACTTC.

This clonotype was recorded once. The chain couples TRBV27 to TRBJ1-2; TRBD1 is a possible D gene (6 bases). CDR1 is MNHEY and CDR2 is SMNVEV in the germline V gene (reference sequence). The V end was cut by 8 bases, the J end by 3 bases, with 13 bases between. The CDR3 has 13 residues. The CDR3 DNA is TGTGCCAGCGGCCCGACAGGTTACTATGGCTACACCTTC. Amino acid sequence: CASGPTGYYGYTF.

V usage is TRBV29-1 and J usage is TRBJ2-7; TRBD2 is a possible D gene (5 bases). V lost 5 bases and J 6 bases, leaving 17 bases between the germline ends. The CDR3 length is 13 residues. Germline CDR1 reads SQVTM; CDR2 reads ANQGSEA. The CDR3 coding sequence is TGCAGCGTTTCGGAGGCCCGTCGGCGCGAGCAGTACTTC. This codes for CSVSEARRREQYF.

About this clonotype itself: A clone one base away is much larger, so this may be a read error. V and J are TRBV10-3 and TRBJ2-1, with 8 bases identical to TRBD1. V gave up 2 bases and J gave up 4 bases; unmatched junction bases: 13. Per the germline V gene, CDR1 is ENHRY and CDR2 is SYGVKD. This CDR3 has 18 amino acids. The CDR3 spells CAISEPGGGRGLYNEQFF. The CDR3 region has the DNA TGTGCCATCAGTGAGCCAGGGGGTGGCAGGGGGCTATACAATGAGCAGTTCTTC.

The gene calls are TRBV4-2 and TRBJ2-2; D uncertain. The V gene lost 3 bases and the J gene lost 7 bases, with 6 bases spanning the gap. Germline CDR1 is LGHNA and CDR2 is YNFKEQ. The CDR3 totals 12 residues. The CDR3 protein is CASSHINGELFF. DNA of the CDR3: TGTGCCAGCAGCCACATTAACGGGGAGCTGTTTTTT.

About this clonotype: With a much larger clone just one base away, this may be a read error. The CDR3 reads CATRAGQLTGELFF. The DNA of the CDR3 is TGTGCCACCAGGGCCGGACAGCTAACCGGGGAGCTGTTTTTT. The V gene is TRBV24-1, the J gene TRBJ2-2; possible D gene TRBD1, 6 bases. Germline CDR1 KGHDR, CDR2 SFDVKD. The CDR3 is made up of 14 amino acids. V was pared by 7 bases and J by 5 bases, with 13 bases between.

This clonotype was seen ten or more times. The chain recombines TRBV5-1 with TRBJ2-5; 7 nucleotides align to TRBD2. Germline-derived CDR1 and CDR2 are SGHRS and YFSETQ. J was trimmed by 5 bases and V by 4 bases; bases with no gene match: 5. The CDR3 contains 13 residues. The CDR3 DNA is TGCGCCAGCAGCGCCTCGCGGGGGGAGACCCAGTACTTC. It codes for CASSASRGETQYF.

This clonotype was observed many times. The chain recombines TRBV27 with TRBJ1-2, with 7 positions matching TRBD1. Germline V gene data show CDR1 as MNHEY and CDR2 as SMNVEV (reference sequence). The V segment lost 4 bases and the J segment 5 bases; nucleotides outside the gene matches: 10. This CDR3 has 15 amino acids. The chain's CDR3 is CASSYIPTGNYGYTF. Written as DNA, the CDR3 is TGTGCCAGCAGTTACATCCCGACAGGGAATTATGGCTACACCTTC.

In its sample, this clonotype was seen many times. V is TRBV2 and J is TRBJ2-1; D is possibly TRBD1 or TRBD2 (5 bases each). The germline V gene encodes CDR1 SNHLY and CDR2 FYNNEI. Trimming cost V 8 bases and J 9 bases, with 14 bases left between them. This CDR3 has 12 amino acids. This CDR3 reads CASGRGSSEQFF. CDR3 DNA sequence: TGTGCCAGCGGCCGGGGCTCGTCTGAGCAGTTCTTC. Full variable domain (remainder filled in from reference TRBV2 and TRBJ2-1): EPEVTQTPSHQVTQMGQEVILRCVPISNHLYFYWYRQILGQKVEFLVSFYNNEISEKSEIFDDQFSVERPDGSNFTLKIRSTKLEDSAMYFCASGRGSSEQFFGPGTRLTVL.

This clonotype was seen more than once but under ten times. The chain employs TRBV6-1 and TRBJ2-2, with D possibly being TRBD1 or TRBD2 (5 bases each). The CDR3 runs to 16 residues. CDR1 MNHNS and CDR2 SASEGT come from the germline V gene. V lost 5 bases, J lost 4 bases, and 17 bases lay in between. CDR3 residues: CASSRLGTELTGELFF. In nucleotides, the CDR3 is TGTGCCAGCAGTCGTCTCGGGACGGAGCTCACCGGGGAGCTGTTTTTT.